This T cell receptor (beta chain) was obtained from a study of OX40 agonist ivuxolimab in advanced cancers. Autoimmune disease history or systemic immunosuppression was exclusionary. Method: immunoSEQ multiplex PCR; TCRdb's copy keeps in-frame clones and lacks some. Of tens of thousands of clones detected, around 83% appear once; the ten largest clones hold around 3.5%. A remark on this clone: Its antigen is as yet unknown.

Regarding the study as a whole: Partial responders at 0.1-3.0 mg/kg showed near-lowest clonal expansion. CD4+ and CD8+ T cells in blood underwent clonal expansion by week 6 at 0.1 to 3.0 mg/kg.

Between the trimmed V and J ends, which lost 8 bases and 6 bases, there was a span of 20 bases. There are 14 residues in the CDR3. Germline V lookup: CDR1 MDHEN, CDR2 SYDVKM. The chain employs TRBV28 and TRBJ2-7; D may be TRBD1 or TRBD2 (5 bases each). The TCR was taken from an adult with an advanced solid tumor such as melanoma, head and neck, liver or kidney cancer. The sequenced sample was CD4+ or CD8+ T cells sorted from blood, obtained in a trial of the OX40 agonist ivuxolimab. CDR3 in DNA: TGTGCCAGCCGGGGCTCTCGGCGGTCTCGCGAGCAGTACTTC. Encoded protein: CASRGSRRSREQYF.